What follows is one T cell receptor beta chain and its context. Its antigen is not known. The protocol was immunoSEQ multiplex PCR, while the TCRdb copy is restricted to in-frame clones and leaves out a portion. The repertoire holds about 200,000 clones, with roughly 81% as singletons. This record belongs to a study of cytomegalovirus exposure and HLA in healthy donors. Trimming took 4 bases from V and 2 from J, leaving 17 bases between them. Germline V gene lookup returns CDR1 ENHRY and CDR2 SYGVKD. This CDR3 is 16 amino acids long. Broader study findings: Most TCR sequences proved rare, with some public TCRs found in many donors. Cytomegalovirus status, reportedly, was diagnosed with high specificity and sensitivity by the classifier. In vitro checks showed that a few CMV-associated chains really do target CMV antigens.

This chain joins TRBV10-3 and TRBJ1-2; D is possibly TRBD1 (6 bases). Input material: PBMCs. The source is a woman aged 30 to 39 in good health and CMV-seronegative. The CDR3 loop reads CAISGDRQGWNYGYTF. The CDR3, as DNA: TGTGCCATCAGTGGTGACAGGCAAGGATGGAACTATGGCTACACCTTC.